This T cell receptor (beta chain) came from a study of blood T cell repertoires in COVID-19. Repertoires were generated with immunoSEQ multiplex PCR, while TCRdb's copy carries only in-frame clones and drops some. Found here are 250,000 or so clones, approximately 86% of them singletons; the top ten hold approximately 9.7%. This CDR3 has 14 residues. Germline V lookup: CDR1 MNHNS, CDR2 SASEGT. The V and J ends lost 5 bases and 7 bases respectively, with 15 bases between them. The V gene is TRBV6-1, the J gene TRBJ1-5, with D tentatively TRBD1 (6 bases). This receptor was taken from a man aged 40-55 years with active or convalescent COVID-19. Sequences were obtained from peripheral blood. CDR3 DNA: TGTGCCAGCAGTTCCCGGGGGGGCGACCAGCCCCAGCATTTT. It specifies CASSSRGGDQPQHF.